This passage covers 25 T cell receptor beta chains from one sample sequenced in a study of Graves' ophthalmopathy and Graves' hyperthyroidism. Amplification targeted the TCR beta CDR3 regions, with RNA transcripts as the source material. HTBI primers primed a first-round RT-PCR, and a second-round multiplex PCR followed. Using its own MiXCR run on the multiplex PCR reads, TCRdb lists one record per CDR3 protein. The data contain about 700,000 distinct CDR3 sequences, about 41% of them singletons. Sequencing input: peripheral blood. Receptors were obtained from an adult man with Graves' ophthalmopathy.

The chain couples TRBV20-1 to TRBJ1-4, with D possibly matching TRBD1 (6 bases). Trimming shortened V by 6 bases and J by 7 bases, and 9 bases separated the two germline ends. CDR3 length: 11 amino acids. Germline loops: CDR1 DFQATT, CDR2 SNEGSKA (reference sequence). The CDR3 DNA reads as TGCAGTGCCGAACAGGGTGAAAAACTGTTTTTT. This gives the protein CSAEQGEKLFF.

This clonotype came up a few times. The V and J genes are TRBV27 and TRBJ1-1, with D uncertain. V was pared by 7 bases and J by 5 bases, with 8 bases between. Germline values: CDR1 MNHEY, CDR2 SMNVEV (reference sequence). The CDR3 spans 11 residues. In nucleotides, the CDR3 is TGTGCCAGCAATAAGGGAACTGAAGCTTTCTTT. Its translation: CASNKGTEAFF.

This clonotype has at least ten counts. The CDR3 DNA sequence: TGTGCCAGTAAGGGTGACCTTTTAGGGACTGAAGCTTTCTTT. As protein: CASKGDLLGTEAFF. The chain couples TRBV2 to TRBJ1-1; no definite D call. V dropped 9 bases and J dropped 5 bases, with 19 bases sitting between them. The CDR3 has 14 residues. Per germline, CDR1 SNHLY and CDR2 FYNNEI.

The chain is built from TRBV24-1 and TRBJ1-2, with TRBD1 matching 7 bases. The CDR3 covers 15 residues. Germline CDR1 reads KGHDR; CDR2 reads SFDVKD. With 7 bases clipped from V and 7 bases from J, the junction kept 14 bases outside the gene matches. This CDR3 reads CATSVNPGTASGYTF. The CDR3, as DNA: TGTGCCACCAGCGTCAACCCTGGGACAGCTAGTGGCTACACCTTC.

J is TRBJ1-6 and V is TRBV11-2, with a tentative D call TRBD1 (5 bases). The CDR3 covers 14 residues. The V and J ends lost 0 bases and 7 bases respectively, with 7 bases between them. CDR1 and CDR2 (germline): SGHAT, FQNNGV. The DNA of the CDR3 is TGTGCCAGCAGCTTAGATGGGGGGAATTCACCCCTCCACTTT. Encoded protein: CASSLDGGNSPLHF.

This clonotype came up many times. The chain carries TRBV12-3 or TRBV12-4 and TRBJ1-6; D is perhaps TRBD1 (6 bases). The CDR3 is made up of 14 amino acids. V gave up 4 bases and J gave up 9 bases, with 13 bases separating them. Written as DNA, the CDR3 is TGTGCCAGCAGTTACGCCGGACAGATTTCACCCCTCCACTTT. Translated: CASSYAGQISPLHF.

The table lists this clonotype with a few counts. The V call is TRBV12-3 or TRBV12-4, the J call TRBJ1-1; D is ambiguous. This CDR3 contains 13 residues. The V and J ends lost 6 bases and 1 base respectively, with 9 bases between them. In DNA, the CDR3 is TGTGCCAGCAGCACCGGATCGAACACTGAAGCTTTCTTT. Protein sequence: CASSTGSNTEAFF.

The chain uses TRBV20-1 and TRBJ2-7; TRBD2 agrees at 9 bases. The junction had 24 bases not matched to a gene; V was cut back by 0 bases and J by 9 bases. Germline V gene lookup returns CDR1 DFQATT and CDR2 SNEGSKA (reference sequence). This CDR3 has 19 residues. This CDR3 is CSARDLAGGPFMQVSAQYV. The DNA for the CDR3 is TGCAGTGCTAGAGATCTGGCGGGAGGGCCATTCATGCAAGTCTCGGCGCAGTACGTC.

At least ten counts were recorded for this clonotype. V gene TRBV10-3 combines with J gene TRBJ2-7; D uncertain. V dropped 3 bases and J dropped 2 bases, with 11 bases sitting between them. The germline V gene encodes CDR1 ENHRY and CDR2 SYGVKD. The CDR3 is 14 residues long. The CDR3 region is CAISEIGQAYEQYF. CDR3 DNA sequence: TGTGCCATCAGTGAAATAGGGCAGGCCTACGAGCAGTACTTC.

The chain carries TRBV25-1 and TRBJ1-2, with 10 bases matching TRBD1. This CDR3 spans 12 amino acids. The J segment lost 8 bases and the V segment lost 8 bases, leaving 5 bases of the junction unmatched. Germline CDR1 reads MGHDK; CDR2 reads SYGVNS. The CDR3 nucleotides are TGTGCCAGCTTGACAGGGGGCGGGGGCTACACCTTC. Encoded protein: CASLTGGGGYTF.

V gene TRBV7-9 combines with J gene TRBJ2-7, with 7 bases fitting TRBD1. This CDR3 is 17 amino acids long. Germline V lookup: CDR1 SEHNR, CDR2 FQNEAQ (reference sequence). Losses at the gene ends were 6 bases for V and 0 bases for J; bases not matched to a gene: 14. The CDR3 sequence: CASSASDGQESSYEQYF. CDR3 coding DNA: TGTGCCAGCAGTGCTAGTGACGGACAGGAAAGCTCCTACGAGCAGTACTTC.

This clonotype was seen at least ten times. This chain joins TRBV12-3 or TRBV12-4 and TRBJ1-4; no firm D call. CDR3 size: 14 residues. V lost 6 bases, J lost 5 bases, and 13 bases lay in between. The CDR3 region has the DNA TGTGCCAGCAGACCCTCGATGAGGAATGAAAAACTGTTTTTT. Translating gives CASRPSMRNEKLFF.

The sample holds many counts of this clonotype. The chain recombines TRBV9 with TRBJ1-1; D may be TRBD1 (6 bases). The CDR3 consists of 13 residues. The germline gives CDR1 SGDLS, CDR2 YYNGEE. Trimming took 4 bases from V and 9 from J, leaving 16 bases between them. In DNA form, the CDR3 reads TGTGCCAGCAGCACCCGGACAGAGGGAAAAGCTTTCTTT. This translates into CASSTRTEGKAFF.

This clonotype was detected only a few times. The CDR3 DNA reads TGTGCCAGCAGCCCGACAGGGGGCAGTGGAGCTTTCTTT. Amino acids: CASSPTGGSGAFF. V gene TRBV7-9 combines with J gene TRBJ1-1; the match to TRBD1 covers 10 bases. Germline V gene data show CDR1 as SEHNR and CDR2 as FQNEAQ (reference sequence). V was clipped by 5 bases and J by 10 bases; unmatched bases: 7. CDR3 length equals 13 residues. The whole variable domain, filled in from reference TRBV7-9 and TRBJ1-1, reads DTGVSQNPRHKITKRGQNVTFRCDPISEHNRLYWYRQTLGQGPEFLTYFQNEAQLEKSRLLSDRFSAERPKGSFSTLEIQRTEQGDSAMYLCASSPTGGSGAFFGQGTRLTVV.

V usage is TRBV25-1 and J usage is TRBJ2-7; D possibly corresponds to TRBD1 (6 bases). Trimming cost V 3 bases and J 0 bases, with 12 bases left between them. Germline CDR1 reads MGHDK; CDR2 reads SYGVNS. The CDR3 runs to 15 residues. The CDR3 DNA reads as TGTGCCAGCAGTGACTCGGGACAACCCTCCTACGAGCAGTACTTC. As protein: CASSDSGQPSYEQYF.

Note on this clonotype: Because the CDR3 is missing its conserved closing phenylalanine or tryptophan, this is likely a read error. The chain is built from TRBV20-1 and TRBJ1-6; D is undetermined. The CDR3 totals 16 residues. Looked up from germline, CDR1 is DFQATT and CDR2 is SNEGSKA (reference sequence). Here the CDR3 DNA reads TGTAGTGCTAGAGACTCACTCAGCTCCTATAATTCACCCCTCCACCTT. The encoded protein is CSARDSLSSYNSPLHL.

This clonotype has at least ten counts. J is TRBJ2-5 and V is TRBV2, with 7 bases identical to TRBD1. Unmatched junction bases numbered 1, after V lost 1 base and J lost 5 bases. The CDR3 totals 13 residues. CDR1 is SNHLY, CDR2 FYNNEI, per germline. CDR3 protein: CASSEGRGETQYF. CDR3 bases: TGTGCCAGCAGTGAAGGCAGGGGGGAGACCCAGTACTTC.

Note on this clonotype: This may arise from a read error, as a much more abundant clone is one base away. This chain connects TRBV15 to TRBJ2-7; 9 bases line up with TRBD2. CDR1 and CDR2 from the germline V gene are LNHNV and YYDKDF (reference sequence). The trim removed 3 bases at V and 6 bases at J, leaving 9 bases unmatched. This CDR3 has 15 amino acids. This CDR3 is CATSRLAGPICEQYF. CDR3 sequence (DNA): TGTGCCACCAGCAGGCTAGCGGGGCCCATCTGCGAGCAGTACTTC.

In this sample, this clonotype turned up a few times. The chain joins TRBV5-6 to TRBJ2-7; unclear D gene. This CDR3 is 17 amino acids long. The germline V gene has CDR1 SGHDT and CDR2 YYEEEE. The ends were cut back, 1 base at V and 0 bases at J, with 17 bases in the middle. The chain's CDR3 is CASSLFAAPKHSYEQYF. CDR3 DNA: TGTGCCAGCAGCTTGTTCGCGGCACCCAAGCACTCCTACGAGCAGTACTTC. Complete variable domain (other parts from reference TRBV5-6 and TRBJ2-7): DAGVTQSPTHLIKTRGQQVTLRCSPKSGHDTVSWYQQALGQGPQFIFQYYEEEERQRGNFPDRFSGHQFPNYSSELNVNALLLGDSALYLCASSLFAAPKHSYEQYFGPGTRLTVT.

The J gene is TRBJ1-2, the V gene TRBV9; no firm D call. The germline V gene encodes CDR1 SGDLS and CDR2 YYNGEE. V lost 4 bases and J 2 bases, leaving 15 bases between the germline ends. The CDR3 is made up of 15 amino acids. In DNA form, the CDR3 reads TGTGCCAGCAGCCCACAATTGGCTGGAAACTATGGCTACACCTTC. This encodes CASSPQLAGNYGYTF. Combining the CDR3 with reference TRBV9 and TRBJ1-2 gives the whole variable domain DSGVTQTPKHLITATGQRVTLRCSPRSGDLSVYWYQQSLDQGLQFLIQYYNGEERAKGNILERFSAQQFPDLHSELNLSSLELGDSALYFCASSPQLAGNYGYTFGSGTRLTVV.

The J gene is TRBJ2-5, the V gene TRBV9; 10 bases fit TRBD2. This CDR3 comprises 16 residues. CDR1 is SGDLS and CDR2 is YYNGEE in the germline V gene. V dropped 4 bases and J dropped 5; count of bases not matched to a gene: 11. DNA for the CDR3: TGTGCCAGCAGCCCCGAAAGCGGGGGGGCATTGGAGACCCAGTACTTC. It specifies CASSPESGGALETQYF.

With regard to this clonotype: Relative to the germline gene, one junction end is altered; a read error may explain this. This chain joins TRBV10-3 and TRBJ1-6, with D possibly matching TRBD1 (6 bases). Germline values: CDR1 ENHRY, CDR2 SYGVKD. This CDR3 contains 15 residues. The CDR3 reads CASSYRASVNSPLHF. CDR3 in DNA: TGTGCCAGCAGTTACAGGGCGTCGGTCAATTCACCCCTCCACTTT.

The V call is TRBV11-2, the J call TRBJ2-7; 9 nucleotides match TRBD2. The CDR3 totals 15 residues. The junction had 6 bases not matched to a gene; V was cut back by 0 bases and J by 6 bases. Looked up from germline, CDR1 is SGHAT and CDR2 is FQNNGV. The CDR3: CASSLEISGSAEQYF. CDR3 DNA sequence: TGTGCCAGCAGCTTAGAGATTAGCGGGAGCGCCGAGCAGTACTTC.

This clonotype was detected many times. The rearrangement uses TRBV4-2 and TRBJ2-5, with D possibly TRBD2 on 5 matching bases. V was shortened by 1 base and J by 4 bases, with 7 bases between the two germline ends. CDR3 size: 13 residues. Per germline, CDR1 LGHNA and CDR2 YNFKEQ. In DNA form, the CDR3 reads TGTGCCAGCAGCCAAGGACTAAGAGAGACCCAGTACTTC. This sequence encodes CASSQGLRETQYF.

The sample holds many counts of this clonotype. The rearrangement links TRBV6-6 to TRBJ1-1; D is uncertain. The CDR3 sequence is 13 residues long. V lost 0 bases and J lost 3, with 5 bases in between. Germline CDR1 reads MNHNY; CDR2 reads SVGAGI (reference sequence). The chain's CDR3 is CASSYSWHTEAFF. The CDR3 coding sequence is TGTGCCAGCAGTTACTCGTGGCACACTGAAGCTTTCTTT.